This entry lists 26 T cell receptor beta chains sequenced from one sample in a study of radiation and T cells in renal cell carcinoma. Only in-frame clones appear in the TCRdb table, and some are missing; sequencing was by immunoSEQ multiplex PCR. The table shows more than 150,000 clones, with roughly 87% occurring only once. Time point described: blood 2 weeks post-SBRT. Documented treatment: 15 Gy SBRT to primary tumor, nephrectomy 4 weeks later. Here the sequenced sample was blood, taken from a patient whose treatment included radiotherapy and nephrectomy. These receptor sequences come from a woman between 45 and 65 years old with renal cell carcinoma.

The rearrangement links TRBV10-1 to TRBJ1-1; no definite D call. The CDR3 runs 16 residues. Germline V CDR1 and CDR2: WNHNN, SYGVQD (reference sequence). V dropped 2 bases and J dropped 0 bases, with 13 bases sitting between them. The CDR3 spells CASSEGQNIMNTEAFF. The DNA of the CDR3 is TGCGCCAGCAGTGAGGGTCAGAATATAATGAACACTGAAGCTTTCTTT.

This chain links TRBV7-2 with TRBJ2-1, with TRBD1 as a possible D gene (6 bases). The CDR3 totals 15 residues. Germline-derived CDR1 and CDR2 are SGHTA and FQGNSA. Deletions cut 3 bases from V and 0 bases from J, with 9 bases between. This CDR3 is CASSFRGSSYNEQFF. DNA of the CDR3: TGTGCCAGCAGCTTCAGGGGTAGCTCCTACAATGAGCAGTTCTTC.

This rearrangement joins TRBV11-2 to TRBJ1-6; tentatively, D is TRBD1 (6 bases). This CDR3 region has 13 residues. Trimming removed 5 bases from V and 7 bases from J, with 9 bases in between. CDR1 and CDR2 (germline): SGHAT, FQNNGV. This CDR3 is CASSPQGNSPLHF. The CDR3 nucleotides are TGTGCCAGCAGCCCACAGGGAAATTCACCCCTCCACTTT.

In its sample, this clone was seen once. The chain links TRBV6-5 to TRBJ2-3; D may correspond to TRBD1 or TRBD2 (5 bases each). V was clipped by 0 bases and J by 6 bases, with 16 bases between them. Per the germline V gene, CDR1 is MNHEY and CDR2 is SVGAGI. This CDR3 spans 16 amino acids. The CDR3 region is CASSYSIRGPSDTQYF. CDR3 DNA: TGTGCCAGCAGTTACTCGATACGGGGCCCCTCGGATACGCAGTATTTT.

V gene TRBV15 combines with J gene TRBJ2-5, with a tentative D call TRBD2 (7 bases). The CDR3 loop spans 14 amino acids. Trimming pared 3 bases from V and 2 bases from J, leaving 10 bases between. The V gene's germline CDR1 is LNHNV and CDR2 YYDKDF (reference sequence). The chain's CDR3 is CATSRGGQQETQYF. CDR3 in DNA: TGTGCCACCAGCAGGGGGGGGCAGCAAGAGACCCAGTACTTC.

The chain carries TRBV7-2 and TRBJ1-6; a possible D gene is TRBD1 (6 bases). V was clipped by 2 bases and J by 5 bases, with 10 bases between them. Per germline, CDR1 SGHTA and CDR2 FQGNSA. The CDR3 runs to 15 residues. The CDR3 here is CASSLQTGDNSPLHF. DNA of the CDR3: TGTGCCAGCAGCTTACAGACAGGCGATAATTCACCCCTCCACTTT.

This sequence joins TRBV12-5 and TRBJ2-3, with a possible D match to TRBD1 (6 bases). Germline assignment: CDR1 LGHNT and CDR2 FRNRAP. The germline V and J ends were trimmed by 7 bases and 11 bases, with 16 bases remaining between them. The CDR3 spans 12 residues. The CDR3, as DNA: TGTGCTAGTGCCCGGCTGGACAGAGAGCAGTATTTT. Protein product: CASARLDREQYF. The full variable domain, completed using reference TRBV12-5 and TRBJ2-3, is DARVTQTPRHKVTEMGQEVTMRCQPILGHNTVFWYRQTMMQGLELLAYFRNRAPLDDSGMPKDRFSAEMPDATLATLKIQPSEPRDSAVYFCASARLDREQYFGPGTRLTVL.

The gene calls are TRBV7-9 and TRBJ1-2; 7 nucleotides match TRBD1. Trimming at V came to 7 bases and at J to 3 bases, leaving 14 bases not matched to a gene. CDR1 is SEHNR, CDR2 FQNEAQ, per germline (reference sequence). This CDR3 comprises 16 residues. The chain's CDR3 is CASNLDRAVVDYGYTF. The DNA of the CDR3 is TGTGCCAGCAACCTTGACAGGGCGGTCGTGGACTATGGCTACACCTTC.

CDR3 amino acids: CASGLGGGSTDTQYF. The CDR3 DNA reads TGCGCCAGCGGATTAGGGGGGGGGAGCACAGATACGCAGTATTTT. The V gene is TRBV4-1, the J gene TRBJ2-3, with D maybe TRBD2 (7 bases). The germline V gene encodes CDR1 MGHRA and CDR2 YSYEKL. V gave up 8 bases and J gave up 0 bases, with 15 bases separating them. The length of the CDR3 is 15 residues.

The chain joins TRBV11-2 to TRBJ1-1, with 9 bases identical to TRBD1. The germline CDR1 and CDR2 sequences are SGHAT and FQNNGV. This CDR3 is 15 amino acids long. Unmatched junction bases numbered 8, after V lost 4 bases and J lost 5 bases. In DNA form, the CDR3 reads TGTGCCAGCAGCTCGCGGGGACAGGGTCGTACTGAAGCTTTCTTT. The encoded protein is CASSSRGQGRTEAFF.

This clone was seen a few times. V and J are TRBV5-1 and TRBJ1-2; no clear D gene. The CDR3 is 13 amino acids. The germline gives CDR1 SGHRS, CDR2 YFSETQ. The V end lost 0 bases, the J end lost 7 bases, and 10 bases lay between the germline ends. The CDR3 reads CASSLALALGYTF. CDR3 nucleotides: TGCGCCAGCAGCTTGGCCTTGGCTCTTGGCTACACCTTC.

This chain uses TRBV6-5 with TRBJ2-5; D might be TRBD1 or TRBD2, each matching 5 bases. The CDR3 totals 16 residues. Germline CDR1 is MNHEY and CDR2 is SVGAGI. Between the trimmed V and J ends, which lost 2 bases and 7 bases, there was a span of 20 bases. The CDR3 coding sequence is TGTGCCAGCAGTTACCCCCCGGGACGAGACGGCGGGACCCAGTACTTC. Protein sequence: CASSYPPGRDGGTQYF.

This clone occurred once. This chain uses TRBV5-1 with TRBJ2-2, with TRBD2 as a possible D gene (6 bases). Germline V gene sequence: CDR1 SGHRS, CDR2 YFSETQ. CDR3 length: 15 amino acids. Trimming removed 4 bases at V and 6 bases at J, with 16 bases between. This CDR3 reads CASSQTEGSPGELFF. In nucleotides, the CDR3 is TGCGCCAGCAGCCAAACGGAGGGCTCCCCCGGGGAGCTGTTTTTT.

V and J are TRBV4-3 and TRBJ1-2; 11 bases line up with TRBD1. V gave up 2 bases and J gave up 8 bases; unmatched junction bases: 7. In germline, CDR1 is LGHNA, CDR2 YSLEER. There are 15 residues in the CDR3. This chain's CDR3 is CASSQPGTGGEGYTF. DNA for the CDR3: TGCGCCAGCAGCCAACCCGGGACAGGGGGAGAAGGCTACACCTTC.

The sample holds a few counts of this clone. V and J are TRBV19 and TRBJ1-1, with D unclear. Germline V gives CDR1 LNHDA, CDR2 SQIVND (reference sequence). The CDR3 is 16 amino acids. The V end lost 4 bases, the J end lost 1 base, and 16 bases lay between the germline ends. In DNA, the CDR3 is TGTGCCAGTAGTAGTTCGGCCCAAGAAGAGAACACTGAAGCTTTCTTT. It encodes CASSSSAQEENTEAFF.

The chain employs TRBV5-6 and TRBJ2-6; possible D gene TRBD1, 6 bases. Germline V lookup: CDR1 SGHDT, CDR2 YYEEEE. With 4 bases removed from V and 2 bases from J, the gap between germline ends came to 13 bases. The CDR3 is made up of 16 amino acids. The CDR3 nucleotides are TGTGCCAGCAGCCCGATCTGGACAGCTGGGGCCAACGTCCTGACTTTC. Its translation: CASSPIWTAGANVLTF.

The rearrangement joins TRBV9 to TRBJ2-3, with D uncertain. The V gene's germline CDR1 is SGDLS and CDR2 YYNGEE. The V gene lost 4 bases and the J gene lost 2 bases, with 14 bases spanning the gap. The CDR3 extends over 15 amino acids. The CDR3 bases are TGTGCCAGCAGCCCGAACATCTTAGACACAGATACGCAGTATTTT. This gives the protein CASSPNILDTDTQYF.

The CDR3 loop is CASSLGRRRAFYNEQFF. CDR3 sequence (DNA): TGTGCCAGCAGCTTAGGAAGAAGGAGGGCTTTTTACAATGAGCAGTTCTTC. The rearrangement uses TRBV11-3 and TRBJ2-1, with a weak D call TRBD2 (6 bases). The V end was cut by 1 base, the J end by 4 bases, with 17 bases between. CDR1 and CDR2 from the germline V gene are SGHNT and YENEEA. The CDR3 sequence is 17 residues long.

The chain employs TRBV11-2 and TRBJ1-1; D is undetermined. This CDR3 has 14 amino acids. Germline V gene lookup returns CDR1 SGHAT and CDR2 FQNNGV. V lost 2 bases, J lost 4 bases, and 11 bases lay in between. The CDR3 here is CASSLIGTTTEAFF. The CDR3 coding sequence is TGTGCCAGCAGCTTAATCGGCACGACCACTGAAGCTTTCTTT.

The chain combines TRBV29-1 with TRBJ2-7, with 8 nucleotides matching TRBD1. V gave up 5 bases and J gave up 9 bases; unmatched junction bases: 9. This CDR3 has 12 residues. CDR1 and CDR2 from the germline V gene are SQVTM and ANQGSEA. The CDR3 DNA is TGCAGCGTTCAAGGGACAGGAGGACCGCAGTACTTC. Protein product: CSVQGTGGPQYF.

This chain joins TRBV6-1 and TRBJ2-7, with 9 bases lining up with TRBD1. The germline CDR1 and CDR2 sequences are MNHNS and SASEGT. V lost 3 bases to trimming and J lost 4 bases; unmatched junction nucleotides: 7. The CDR3 is made up of 15 amino acids. This chain's CDR3 is CASSDGTGPWYEQYF. The CDR3 DNA reads TGTGCCAGCAGTGACGGGACAGGGCCCTGGTACGAGCAGTACTTC.

In this sample, this clone turned up once. The J gene is TRBJ2-1, the V gene TRBV7-8; D remains unclear. V lost 1 base and J 9 bases, leaving 16 bases between the germline ends. The CDR3 covers 15 residues. Germline CDR1 and CDR2: SGHVS and FQNEAQ. This chain's CDR3 is CASSLGATPIGEQFF. CDR3 coding DNA: TGTGCCAGCAGCTTAGGTGCAACGCCTATAGGTGAGCAGTTCTTC.

The V call is TRBV6-6, the J call TRBJ2-7, with 11 bases lining up with TRBD1. This CDR3 comprises 16 residues. Per germline, CDR1 MNHNY and CDR2 SVGAGI (reference sequence). The J segment lost 5 bases and the V segment lost 0 bases, leaving 6 bases of the junction unmatched. CDR3 protein: CASSYSPGQGVNEQYF. CDR3 sequence (DNA): TGTGCCAGCAGTTACTCCCCGGGACAGGGGGTTAACGAGCAGTACTTC.

This clone was detected a few times. The chain has TRBV12-5 and TRBJ1-6; D is ambiguous. CDR1 LGHNT and CDR2 FRNRAP come from the germline V gene. CDR3 size: 19 residues. The V end lost 0 bases, the J end lost 1 base, and 16 bases lay between the germline ends. The DNA of the CDR3 is TGTGCTAGTGGTTTGGTACTTCCGACGAAGGGATCCTATAATTCACCCCTCCACTTT. Protein: CASGLVLPTKGSYNSPLHF.

In its sample, this clone was seen once. This chain connects TRBV4-1 to TRBJ2-1, with D hard to call. The CDR3 length is 16 residues. The V gene's germline CDR1 is MGHRA and CDR2 YSYEKL. V was trimmed by 1 base and J by 0 bases, leaving 10 bases between them. CDR3 sequence: CASSQVGSGSYNEQFF. In DNA form, the CDR3 reads TGCGCCAGCAGCCAAGTTGGTAGTGGCTCCTACAATGAGCAGTTCTTC.

This clone appeared a single time. This sequence joins TRBV11-2 and TRBJ2-7; 9 bases are shared with TRBD1. The junction had 9 bases not matched to a gene; V was cut back by 7 bases and J by 2 bases. In germline, CDR1 is SGHAT, CDR2 FQNNGV. The CDR3 loop spans 15 amino acids. The CDR3 nucleotides read TGTGCCAGCACCCTAGGGACAGGGCTAACCTACGAGCAGTACTTC. Protein product: CASTLGTGLTYEQYF. Full variable domain (outside the CDR3, taken from reference TRBV11-2 and TRBJ2-7): EAGVAQSPRYKIIEKRQSVAFWCNPISGHATLYWYQQILGQGPKLLIQFQNNGVVDDSQLPKDRFSAERLKGVDSTLKIQPAKLEDSAVYLCASTLGTGLTYEQYFGPGTRLTVT.